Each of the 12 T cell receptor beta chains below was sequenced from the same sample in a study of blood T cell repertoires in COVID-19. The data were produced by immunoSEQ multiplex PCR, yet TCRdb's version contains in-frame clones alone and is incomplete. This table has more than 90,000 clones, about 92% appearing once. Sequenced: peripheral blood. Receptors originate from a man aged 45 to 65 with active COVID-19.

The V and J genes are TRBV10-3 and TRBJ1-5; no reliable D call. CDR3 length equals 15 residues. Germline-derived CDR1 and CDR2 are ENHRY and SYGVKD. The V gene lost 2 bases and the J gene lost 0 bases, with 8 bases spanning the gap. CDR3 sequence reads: CAISEAGYSNQPQHF. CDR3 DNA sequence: TGTGCCATCAGTGAGGCAGGATATAGCAATCAGCCCCAGCATTTT.

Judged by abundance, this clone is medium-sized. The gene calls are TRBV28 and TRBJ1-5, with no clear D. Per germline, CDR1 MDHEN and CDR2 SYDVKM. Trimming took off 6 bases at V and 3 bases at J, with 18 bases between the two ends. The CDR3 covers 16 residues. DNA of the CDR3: TGTGCCAGCAGAAGGTGGGAGATAAGCGACAATCAGCCCCAGCATTTT. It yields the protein CASRRWEISDNQPQHF.

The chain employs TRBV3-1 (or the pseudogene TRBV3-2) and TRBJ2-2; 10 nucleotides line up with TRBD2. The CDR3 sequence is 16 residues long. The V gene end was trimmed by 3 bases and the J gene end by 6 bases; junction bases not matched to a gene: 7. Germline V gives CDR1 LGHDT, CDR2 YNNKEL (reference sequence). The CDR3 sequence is CASSQHASGSAGELFF. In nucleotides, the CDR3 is TGTGCCAGCAGCCAGCACGCTAGCGGGAGTGCCGGGGAGCTGTTTTTT.

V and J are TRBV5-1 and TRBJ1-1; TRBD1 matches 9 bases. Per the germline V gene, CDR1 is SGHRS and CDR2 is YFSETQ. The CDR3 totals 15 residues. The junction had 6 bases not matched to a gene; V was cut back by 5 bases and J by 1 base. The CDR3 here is CASRPAGQGNTEAFF. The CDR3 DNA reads TGCGCCAGCAGACCCGCGGGACAGGGGAACACTGAAGCTTTCTTT.

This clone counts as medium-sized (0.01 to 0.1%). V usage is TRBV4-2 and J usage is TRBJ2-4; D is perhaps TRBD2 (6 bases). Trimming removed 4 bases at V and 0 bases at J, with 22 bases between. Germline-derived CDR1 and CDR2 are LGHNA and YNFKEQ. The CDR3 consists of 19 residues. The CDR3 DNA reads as TGTGCCAGCAGCCCTGGTTATAAGATTTTGGGACTAGCCAAAAACATTCAGTACTTC. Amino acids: CASSPGYKILGLAKNIQYF.

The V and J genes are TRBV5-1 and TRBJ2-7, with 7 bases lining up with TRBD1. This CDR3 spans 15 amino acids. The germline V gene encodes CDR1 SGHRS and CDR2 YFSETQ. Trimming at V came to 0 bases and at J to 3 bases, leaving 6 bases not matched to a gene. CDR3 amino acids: CASSLVPTGNYEQYF. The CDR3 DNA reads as TGCGCCAGCAGCTTGGTCCCGACAGGGAACTACGAGCAGTACTTC.

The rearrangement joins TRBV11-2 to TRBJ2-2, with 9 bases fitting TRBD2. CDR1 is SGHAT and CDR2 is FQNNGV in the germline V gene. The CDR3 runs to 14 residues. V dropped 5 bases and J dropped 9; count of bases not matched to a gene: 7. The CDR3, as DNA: TGTGCCAGCAGCAGACTAGCGGTCCACCGGGAGCTGTTTTTT. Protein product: CASSRLAVHRELFF.

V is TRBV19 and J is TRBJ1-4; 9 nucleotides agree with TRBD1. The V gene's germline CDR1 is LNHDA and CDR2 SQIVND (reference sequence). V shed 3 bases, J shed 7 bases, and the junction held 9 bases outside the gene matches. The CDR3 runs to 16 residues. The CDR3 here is CASSIGTGGFGEKLFF. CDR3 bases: TGTGCCAGTAGTATCGGCACAGGGGGCTTTGGTGAAAAACTGTTTTTT.

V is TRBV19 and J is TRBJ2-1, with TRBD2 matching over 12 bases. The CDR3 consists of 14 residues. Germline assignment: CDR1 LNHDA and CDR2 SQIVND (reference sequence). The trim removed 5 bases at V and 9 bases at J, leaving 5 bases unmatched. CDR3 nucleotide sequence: TGTGCCAGTAGTTTTCTAGCGGGAGGGGCTGAGCAGTTCTTC. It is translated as CASSFLAGGAEQFF.

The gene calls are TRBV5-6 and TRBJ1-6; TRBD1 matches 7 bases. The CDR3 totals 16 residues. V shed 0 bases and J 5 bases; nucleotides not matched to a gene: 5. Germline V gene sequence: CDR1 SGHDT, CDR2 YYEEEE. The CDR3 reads CASSLAGTANNSPLHF. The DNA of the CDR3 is TGTGCCAGCAGCTTGGCAGGGACAGCCAATAATTCACCCCTCCACTTT.

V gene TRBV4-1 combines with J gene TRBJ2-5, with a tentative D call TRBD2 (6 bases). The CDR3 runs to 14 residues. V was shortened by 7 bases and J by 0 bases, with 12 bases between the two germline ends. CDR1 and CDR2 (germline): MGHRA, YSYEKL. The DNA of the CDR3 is TGCGCCAGCAAAGTAGCGGAGAACCAAGAGACCCAGTACTTC. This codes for CASKVAENQETQYF.

In nucleotides, the CDR3 is TGTGCCAGCAGCCTGGCTGAGGGACAGCTCACAGATACGCAGTATTTT. The encoded protein is CASSLAEGQLTDTQYF. This chain uses TRBV5-4 with TRBJ2-3, with TRBD1 identical over 7 bases. The CDR3 has 16 amino acids. CDR1 and CDR2 (germline): SGHNT, YYREEE (reference sequence). V shed 4 bases and J 2 bases; nucleotides not matched to a gene: 10. Combining the CDR3 with reference TRBV5-4 and TRBJ2-3 gives the whole variable domain ETGVTQSPTHLIKTRGQQVTLRCSSQSGHNTVSWYQQALGQGPQFIFQYYREEENGRGNFPPRFSGLQFPNYSSELNVNALELDDSALYLCASSLAEGQLTDTQYFGPGTRLTVL.